This is a list of T cell receptor beta chains from one sample in a study of OX40 agonist ivuxolimab in advanced cancers. The method was immunoSEQ multiplex PCR; TCRdb's version includes in-frame clones alone and lacks a portion of them. The table has 50,000 to 75,000 clones, around 90% seen once. The material sequenced was CD4+ or CD8+ T cells sorted from blood, taken in a trial of the OX40 agonist ivuxolimab. These TCRs come from an adult with an advanced solid tumor such as melanoma, head and neck, liver or kidney cancer. CDR3s include the opening cysteine and the closing phenylalanine or tryptophan. Fields, in order: J gene, V gene, CDR3 protein.

J gene: TRBJ2-7; V gene: TRBV18; CDR3 protein: CASSPTYWAGSYEQYF
J gene: TRBJ2-3; V gene: TRBV5-4; CDR3 protein: CASSFRTASTDTQYF
J gene: TRBJ1-2; V gene: TRBV27; CDR3 protein: CASSEQGTYGYTF
J gene: TRBJ2-1; V gene: TRBV5-6; CDR3 protein: CASSLAHHEQFF
J gene: TRBJ2-1; V gene: TRBV11-2; CDR3 protein: CASSSVDRGGAHNEQFF
J gene: TRBJ1-2; V gene: TRBV18; CDR3 protein: CASSPERGNYGYTF
J gene: TRBJ1-1; V gene: TRBV18; CDR3 protein: CASSPMANTEAFF
J gene: TRBJ1-2; V gene: TRBV27; CDR3 protein: CASSYRSSNYGYTF
J gene: TRBJ2-3; V gene: TRBV19; CDR3 protein: CASSRGEVTDTQYF
J gene: TRBJ1-5; V gene: TRBV2; CDR3 protein: CASSIGTGNQPQHF
J gene: TRBJ2-1; V gene: TRBV29-1; CDR3 protein: CSGRTGHNEQFF
J gene: TRBJ1-6; V gene: TRBV6-5; CDR3 protein: CASSYRGESPLHF
J gene: TRBJ2-7; V gene: TRBV28; CDR3 protein: CASGTGKVEQYF
J gene: TRBJ1-2; V gene: TRBV5-8; CDR3 protein: CASSLARGRGYTF
J gene: TRBJ2-1; V gene: TRBV7-2; CDR3 protein: CASSISGGIYNEQFF
J gene: TRBJ2-5; V gene: TRBV5-4; CDR3 protein: CASSPGGGQTQYF
J gene: TRBJ1-2; V gene: TRBV4-2; CDR3 protein: CASSQDRGGLDGYTF
J gene: TRBJ1-5; V gene: TRBV30; CDR3 protein: CAWKGESSNQPQHF
J gene: TRBJ2-3; V gene: TRBV11-3; CDR3 protein: CASSSGTGTTDTQYF
J gene: TRBJ2-2; V gene: TRBV5-4; CDR3 protein: CASSSTPEVYNTGELFF
J gene: TRBJ1-5; V gene: TRBV7-8; CDR3 protein: CASSLDRHNSNQPQHF
J gene: TRBJ2-7; V gene: TRBV6-6; CDR3 protein: CASSYEGSIYEQYF
J gene: TRBJ2-5; V gene: TRBV6-4; CDR3 protein: CASSPNTGGAGETQYF
J gene: TRBJ2-2; V gene: TRBV7-3; CDR3 protein: CASSLTRGAQDTGELFF
J gene: TRBJ1-5; V gene: TRBV6-5; CDR3 protein: CASQRGGNQPQHF
J gene: TRBJ1-1; V gene: TRBV6-1; CDR3 protein: CASSRDPPTEAFF
J gene: TRBJ1-2; V gene: TRBV4-2; CDR3 protein: CASSQGGDSSNYGYTF
J gene: TRBJ1-5; V gene: TRBV4-1; CDR3 protein: CASSQDRSSNQPQHF
J gene: TRBJ1-4; V gene: TRBV2; CDR3 protein: CASRPLGQNNEKLFF
J gene: TRBJ2-7; V gene: TRBV19; CDR3 protein: CASSIVLDSYEQYF
J gene: TRBJ2-2; V gene: TRBV5-1; CDR3 protein: CASSSERGGLGSNTGELFF
J gene: TRBJ1-1; V gene: TRBV11-3; CDR3 protein: CASSSHRDTEAFF
J gene: TRBJ2-2; V gene: TRBV19; CDR3 protein: CASSTTPNTGELFF
J gene: TRBJ2-7; V gene: TRBV29-1; CDR3 protein: CSVRDRVNYEQYF
J gene: TRBJ1-3; V gene: TRBV10-3; CDR3 protein: CAISEFGVGGNTIYF
J gene: TRBJ2-2; V gene: TRBV5-4; CDR3 protein: CASSSLAGGFGELFF
J gene: TRBJ1-1; V gene: TRBV11-1; CDR3 protein: CASSLSGTKGAFF
J gene: TRBJ2-4; V gene: TRBV2; CDR3 protein: CASRRGTARAKNIQYF
J gene: TRBJ1-5; V gene: TRBV4-2; CDR3 protein: CASSQDYGTDSNQPQHF
J gene: TRBJ1-3; V gene: TRBV12-5; CDR3 protein: CASGFGVGRNTIYF
J gene: TRBJ2-5; V gene: TRBV7-6; CDR3 protein: CASSLWGQETQYF
J gene: TRBJ1-4; V gene: TRBV7-8; CDR3 protein: CASTRAREKLFF
J gene: TRBJ1-6; V gene: TRBV10-2; CDR3 protein: CASRPPTGEGSPLHF
J gene: TRBJ1-1; V gene: TRBV2; CDR3 protein: CASVKNTEAFF
J gene: TRBJ2-5; V gene: TRBV5-1; CDR3 protein: CASKLRPDETQYF
J gene: TRBJ2-3; V gene: TRBV11-1; CDR3 protein: CASSPRLAGNTDTQYF
J gene: TRBJ2-5; V gene: TRBV6-6; CDR3 protein: CASSPTGTNQETQYF
J gene: TRBJ1-2; V gene: TRBV6-1; CDR3 protein: CASSPRLGDNYGYTF
J gene: TRBJ1-5; V gene: TRBV6-5; CDR3 protein: CASSKDRGENQPQHF
J gene: TRBJ2-7; V gene: TRBV6-4; CDR3 protein: CAGPPGGAEQYF
J gene: TRBJ1-6; V gene: TRBV9; CDR3 protein: CASSDRQGNSPLHF
J gene: TRBJ1-2; V gene: TRBV6-5; CDR3 protein: CASSIGRDNYGYTF
J gene: TRBJ2-3; V gene: TRBV20-1; CDR3 protein: CSASVDTQYF
J gene: TRBJ2-2; V gene: TRBV5-1; CDR3 protein: CASSLNPPGELFF
J gene: TRBJ2-7; V gene: TRBV11-2; CDR3 protein: CASSPLAGGSYEQYF
J gene: TRBJ1-2; V gene: TRBV5-4; CDR3 protein: CASSLDRGGYTF
J gene: TRBJ1-1; V gene: TRBV29-1; CDR3 protein: CSGGVRMNTEAFF